This TCR beta chain appears in the sequencing data of a study of cytomegalovirus exposure and HLA in healthy donors. Study results and caveats: TCR beta V segments were, for the most part, productive about 87% or about 30% of the time in an earlier analysis. The study put some 150 TCR beta chains on its list as cytomegalovirus-associated.

Though nominally healthy at sampling, donors likely had unrecorded immune exposures. This clone was seen more than once but under ten times. Its antigen is currently unknown. Germline V gives CDR1 MNHNS, CDR2 SASEGT. The V and J ends lost 5 bases and 4 bases respectively, with 11 bases between them. The CDR3 extends over 13 amino acids. PCR amplification relied on 60 Vbeta primers (plus 13 Jbeta primers). The repertoire was sequenced with immunoSEQ multiplex PCR; TCRdb's copy has only in-frame clones and lacks some. Of around 170,000 clones in the sample, more than 60% are singletons; the top ten hold 3.1%.

Material for sequencing was PBMCs. This chain connects TRBV6-1 to TRBJ1-1; D is unclear. This clonotype originated in a woman aged 50 to 65 in good health and CMV-seropositive. The CDR3 nucleotides are TGTGCCAGCAGTCAAGAGAGGAGCACTGAAGCTTTCTTT. Amino acid sequence: CASSQERSTEAFF.